The 20 T cell receptor beta chains given below trace back to one sample, sequenced in a study of blood T cell repertoires in COVID-19. Here immunoSEQ multiplex PCR was the method, and the copy in TCRdb shows in-frame clones only, minus some. The sample yields 300,000 to 400,000 clones, around nine tenths seen once. Input material: peripheral blood. The receptors here all came from a woman in her 70s with COVID-19, enrolled during active disease.

The V gene is TRBV28, the J gene TRBJ1-2; D is unclear. This CDR3 is built from 14 residues. The V gene lost 6 bases and the J gene lost 8 bases, with 19 bases spanning the gap. Germline assignment: CDR1 MDHEN and CDR2 SYDVKM. CDR3 sequence: CASSIGGLLGGYTF. CDR3 in DNA: TGTGCCAGCAGCATAGGAGGGCTCCTAGGCGGCTACACCTTC.

V is TRBV2 and J is TRBJ1-4, with 8 bases aligning to TRBD1. Germline values: CDR1 SNHLY, CDR2 FYNNEI. This CDR3 has 15 residues. With V trimmed by 6 bases and J by 3 bases, 6 bases remained unmatched. Written as DNA, the CDR3 is TGTGCCAGCAGCGCGACAGGGGAGCCTAATGAAAAACTGTTTTTT. This encodes CASSATGEPNEKLFF.

The chain is built from TRBV9 and TRBJ2-7, with 11 positions matching TRBD1. CDR3 length: 12 residues. V trimming: 6 bases; J trimming: 6 bases; junction bases outside the gene matches: 2. Germline V CDR1 and CDR2: SGDLS, YYNGEE. CDR3 DNA: TGTGCCAGCACCGGGACAGGGGGCGAGCAGTACTTC. Amino acids: CASTGTGGEQYF.

The chain employs TRBV9 and TRBJ1-2; 7 positions match TRBD1. Per the germline V gene, CDR1 is SGDLS and CDR2 is YYNGEE. This CDR3 has 15 residues. V gave up 7 bases and J gave up 0 bases; unmatched junction bases: 9. This CDR3 reads CASFGQDEANYGYTF. For the CDR3, the DNA is TGTGCCAGCTTTGGACAGGACGAAGCTAACTATGGCTACACCTTC.

This chain connects TRBV4-1 to TRBJ1-1; no clear D. The CDR3 is made up of 14 amino acids. Germline V gives CDR1 MGHRA, CDR2 YSYEKL. Trimming took off 6 bases at V and 1 base at J, with 12 bases between the two ends. The CDR3 loop is CASRVFFGNTEAFF. CDR3 DNA sequence: TGCGCCAGCAGAGTATTCTTCGGGAACACTGAAGCTTTCTTT.

This rearrangement joins TRBV5-1 to TRBJ1-6; D gene ambiguous. The CDR3 spans 14 residues. Germline CDR1 is SGHRS and CDR2 is YFSETQ. The V gene lost 0 bases and the J gene lost 7 bases, with 8 bases spanning the gap. The CDR3 protein is CASSLERENSPLHF. The CDR3 nucleotides read TGCGCCAGCAGCTTGGAACGGGAGAATTCACCCCTCCACTTT.

This clone was seen once. The V and J genes are TRBV10-3 and TRBJ2-7; maybe TRBD2 (5 bases). Germline CDR1 ENHRY, CDR2 SYGVKD. V lost 6 bases and J lost 3, with 15 bases in between. The CDR3 totals 14 residues. Written as DNA, the CDR3 is TGTGCCATCAGGCTACCTGTGAGGGTCTACGAGCAGTACTTC. Protein: CAIRLPVRVYEQYF.

The gene calls are TRBV15 and TRBJ2-3, with 8 bases identical to TRBD2. The CDR3 length is 15 residues. Unmatched junction bases numbered 9, after V lost 4 bases and J lost 6 bases. CDR1 is LNHNV, CDR2 YYDKDF, per germline (reference sequence). The CDR3 DNA is TGTGCCACCAGCATTAACCTGGGCGGGGGGGATACGCAGTATTTT. This sequence encodes CATSINLGGGDTQYF.

The chain is built from TRBV7-3 and TRBJ1-1, with a possible D match to TRBD1 (5 bases). V was shortened by 5 bases and J by 2 bases, with 21 bases between the two germline ends. The CDR3 spans 17 residues. The V gene's germline CDR1 is SGHTA and CDR2 FQGTGA. CDR3 nucleotide sequence: TGTGCCAGCAGCCCCACGGGGTCAGGGAGGGTCAACACTGAAGCTTTCTTT. Protein product: CASSPTGSGRVNTEAFF.

The gene calls are TRBV27 and TRBJ1-1; TRBD1 is a possible D gene (6 bases). The CDR3 consists of 15 residues. V was clipped by 3 bases and J by 4 bases, with 15 bases between them. Looked up from germline, CDR1 is MNHEY and CDR2 is SMNVEV (reference sequence). The CDR3 region is CASSFGGGGFTEAFF. The CDR3 DNA follows: TGTGCCAGCAGTTTTGGAGGCGGGGGCTTCACTGAAGCTTTCTTT.

This clone was seen once. The chain has TRBV4-3 and TRBJ1-1; D is ambiguous. CDR3 length: 16 amino acids. With 0 bases removed from V and 1 base from J, the gap between germline ends came to 12 bases. The germline CDR1 and CDR2 sequences are LGHNA and YSLEER. The CDR3 spells CASSQDRELRNTEAFF. DNA for the CDR3: TGCGCCAGCAGCCAAGATCGGGAGCTCAGGAACACTGAAGCTTTCTTT.

The chain couples TRBV19 to TRBJ2-7; 9 bases map to TRBD1. The CDR3 length is 12 residues. V was pared by 7 bases and J by 3 bases, with 1 base of the junction left unmatched. Germline assignment: CDR1 LNHDA and CDR2 SQIVND (reference sequence). The DNA for the CDR3 is TGTGCCAGTATGGGACAGGGCTACGAGCAGTACTTC. It translates to CASMGQGYEQYF.

The chain employs TRBV27 and TRBJ2-7; TRBD1 might be the D (6 bases). Trimming took off 2 bases at V and 5 bases at J, with 13 bases between the two ends. CDR3 size: 14 residues. Per germline, CDR1 MNHEY and CDR2 SMNVEV (reference sequence). Here the CDR3 reads CASSLVRGGHEQYF. The CDR3 nucleotides read TGTGCCAGCAGTTTAGTCAGGGGCGGGCACGAGCAGTACTTC.

The V and J genes are TRBV7-2 and TRBJ1-2, with 7 bases identical to TRBD1. CDR3 length: 14 amino acids. Germline-derived CDR1 and CDR2 are SGHTA and FQGNSA. The V segment lost 5 bases and the J segment 2 bases; nucleotides outside the gene matches: 5. CDR3 sequence (DNA): TGTGCCAGCAGCCAGACAGGGTCCAACTATGGCTACACCTTC. The encoded protein is CASSQTGSNYGYTF.

This chain links TRBV4-2 with TRBJ2-1; a possible D gene is TRBD2 (6 bases). Germline CDR1 is LGHNA and CDR2 is YNFKEQ. The CDR3 length is 16 residues. Trimming left V 0 bases short and J 4 bases short, with 13 bases between. CDR3 DNA sequence: TGTGCCAGCAGCCAAGAAGTAGCGGAACCGTACAATGAGCAGTTCTTC. This gives the protein CASSQEVAEPYNEQFF.

The chain couples TRBV19 to TRBJ1-2; no firm D call. This CDR3 comprises 15 residues. V lost 1 base and J lost 1, with 10 bases in between. Germline assignment: CDR1 LNHDA and CDR2 SQIVND (reference sequence). CDR3 nucleotides: TGTGCCAGTAGTATAGTAGCACCCGTTAACTATGGCTACACCTTC. Translation: CASSIVAPVNYGYTF.

This clone has a count of ten or more. The genes are TRBV4-1 and TRBJ2-5, with 9 bases aligning to TRBD2. With V trimmed by 4 bases and J by 5 bases, 14 bases remained unmatched. Germline CDR1 is MGHRA and CDR2 is YSYEKL. This CDR3 comprises 17 residues. Here the CDR3 reads CASSLNSGGGLVETQYF. The CDR3 DNA reads as TGCGCCAGCAGCCTAAATAGCGGGGGAGGCCTTGTGGAGACCCAGTACTTC.

The J gene is TRBJ1-2, the V gene TRBV10-3; 7 bases fit TRBD1. Germline V gene sequence: CDR1 ENHRY, CDR2 SYGVKD. V shed 2 bases and J 4 bases; nucleotides not matched to a gene: 4. The CDR3 totals 14 residues. The CDR3 DNA follows: TGTGCCATCAGTGAGGGACAGGTGTCCTATGGCTACACCTTC. Residues: CAISEGQVSYGYTF.

The J gene is TRBJ2-5, the V gene TRBV7-9, with 9 nucleotides matching TRBD1. The germline gives CDR1 SEHNR, CDR2 FQNEAQ (reference sequence). This CDR3 comprises 14 residues. The V gene end was trimmed by 4 bases and the J gene end by 9 bases; junction bases not matched to a gene: 9. CDR3 loop: CASSSPGTGWAQYF. The CDR3 region has the DNA TGTGCCAGCAGCTCCCCCGGGACAGGGTGGGCCCAGTACTTC. The complete variable domain, with remaining parts taken from reference TRBV7-9 and TRBJ2-5, reads DTGVSQNPRHKITKRGQNVTFRCDPISEHNRLYWYRQTLGQGPEFLTYFQNEAQLEKSRLLSDRFSAERPKGSFSTLEIQRTEQGDSAMYLCASSSPGTGWAQYFGPGTRLLVL.

The gene calls are TRBV5-1 and TRBJ1-2, with 8 nucleotides matching TRBD1. V lost 4 bases to trimming and J lost 2 bases; unmatched junction nucleotides: 13. CDR1 and CDR2 from the germline V gene are SGHRS and YFSETQ. This CDR3 has 17 amino acids. CDR3 protein: CASSRGDGQGQNYGYTF. CDR3 DNA: TGCGCCAGCAGCCGGGGGGACGGACAGGGTCAGAACTATGGCTACACCTTC.